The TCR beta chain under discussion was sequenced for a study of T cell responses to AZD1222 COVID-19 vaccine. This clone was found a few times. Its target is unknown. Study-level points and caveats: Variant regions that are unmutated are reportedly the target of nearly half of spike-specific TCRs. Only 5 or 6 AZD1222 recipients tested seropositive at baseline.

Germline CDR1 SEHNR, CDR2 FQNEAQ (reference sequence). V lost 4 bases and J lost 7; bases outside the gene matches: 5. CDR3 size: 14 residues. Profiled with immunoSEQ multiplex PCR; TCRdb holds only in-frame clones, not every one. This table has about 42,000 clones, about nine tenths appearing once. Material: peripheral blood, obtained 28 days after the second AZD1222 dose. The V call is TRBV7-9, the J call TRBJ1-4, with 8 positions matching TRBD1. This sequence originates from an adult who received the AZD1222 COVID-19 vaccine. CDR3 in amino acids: CASSSTGGVEKLFF. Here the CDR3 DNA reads TGTGCCAGCAGCTCAACAGGGGGTGTTGAAAAACTGTTTTTT.